This T cell receptor beta chain was documented in a study of chemoradiotherapy in HPV16-positive cancers. The assay was immunoSEQ multiplex PCR, and TCRdb's table has in-frame clones only and misses some. Of over 300 clones in the sample, roughly 80% were seen once. V lost 1 base and J lost 3, with 7 bases in between. This CDR3 spans 13 amino acids. Per the germline V gene, CDR1 is SNHLY and CDR2 is FYNNEI. The chain recombines TRBV2 with TRBJ2-7; D ambiguous. Material: tumor tissue, obtained from a patient who underwent chemoradiotherapy. The TCR sequence derives from a human donor with HPV-associated anogenital cancer. CDR3 in DNA: TGTGCCAGCAGTGAAGGACTCGGCTACGAGCAGTACTTC. This codes for CASSEGLGYEQYF.